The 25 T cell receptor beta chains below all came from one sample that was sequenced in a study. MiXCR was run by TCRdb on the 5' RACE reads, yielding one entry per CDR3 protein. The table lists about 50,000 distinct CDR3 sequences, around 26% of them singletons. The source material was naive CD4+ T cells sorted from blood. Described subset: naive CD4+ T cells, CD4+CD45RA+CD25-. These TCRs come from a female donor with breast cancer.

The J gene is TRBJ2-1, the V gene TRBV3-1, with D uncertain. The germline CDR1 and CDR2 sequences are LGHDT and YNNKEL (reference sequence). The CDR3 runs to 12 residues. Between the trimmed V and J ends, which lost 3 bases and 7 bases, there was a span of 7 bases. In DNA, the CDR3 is TGTGCCAGCAGCCAGACTCAGAATGAGCAGTTCTTC. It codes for CASSQTQNEQFF.

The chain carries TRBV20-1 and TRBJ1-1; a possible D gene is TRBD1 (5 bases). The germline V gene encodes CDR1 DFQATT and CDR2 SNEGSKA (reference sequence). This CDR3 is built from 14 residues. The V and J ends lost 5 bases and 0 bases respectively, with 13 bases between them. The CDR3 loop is CSAVGPALNTEAFF. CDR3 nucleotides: TGCAGTGCTGTGGGACCCGCGTTGAACACTGAAGCTTTCTTT.

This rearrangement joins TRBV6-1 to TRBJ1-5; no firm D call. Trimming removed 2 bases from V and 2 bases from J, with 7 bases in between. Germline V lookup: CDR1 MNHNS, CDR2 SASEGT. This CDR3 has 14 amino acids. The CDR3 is CASSESRGNQPQHF. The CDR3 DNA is TGTGCCAGCAGTGAATCTAGGGGCAATCAGCCCCAGCATTTT.

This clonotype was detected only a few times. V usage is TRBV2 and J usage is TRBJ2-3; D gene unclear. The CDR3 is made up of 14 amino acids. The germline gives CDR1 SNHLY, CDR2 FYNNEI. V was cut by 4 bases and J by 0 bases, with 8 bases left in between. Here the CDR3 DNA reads TGTGCCAGCAGTGTCCTAGATAGCACAGATACGCAGTATTTT. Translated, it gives CASSVLDSTDTQYF.

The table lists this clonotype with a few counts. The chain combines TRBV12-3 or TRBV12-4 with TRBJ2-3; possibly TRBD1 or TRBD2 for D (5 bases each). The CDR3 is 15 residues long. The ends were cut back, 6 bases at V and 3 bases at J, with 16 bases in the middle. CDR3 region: CASSLGPGTTDTQYF. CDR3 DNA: TGTGCCAGCAGCCTGGGGCCGGGAACGACAGATACGCAGTATTTT.

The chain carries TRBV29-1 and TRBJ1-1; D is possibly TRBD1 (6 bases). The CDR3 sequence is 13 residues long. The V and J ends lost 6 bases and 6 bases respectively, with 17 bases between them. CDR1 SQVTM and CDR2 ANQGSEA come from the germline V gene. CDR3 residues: CSVVSRTVSEAFF. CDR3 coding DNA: TGCAGCGTGGTATCCCGGACAGTCTCTGAAGCTTTCTTT.

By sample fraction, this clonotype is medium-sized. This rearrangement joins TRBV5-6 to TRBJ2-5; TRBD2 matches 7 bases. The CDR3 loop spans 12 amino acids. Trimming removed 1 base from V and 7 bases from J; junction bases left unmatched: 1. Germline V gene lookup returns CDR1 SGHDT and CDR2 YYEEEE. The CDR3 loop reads CASSLPSGTQYF. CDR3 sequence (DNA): TGTGCCAGCAGCTTGCCTAGCGGGACCCAGTACTTC.

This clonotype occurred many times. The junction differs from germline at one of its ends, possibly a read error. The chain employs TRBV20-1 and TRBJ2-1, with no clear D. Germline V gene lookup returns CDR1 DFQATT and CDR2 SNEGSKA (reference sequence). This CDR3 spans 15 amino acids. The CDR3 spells CSARDIAVTVNEQFF. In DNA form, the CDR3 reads TGCAGTGCCAGAGATATTGCGGTTACTGTCAATGAGCAGTTCTTC.

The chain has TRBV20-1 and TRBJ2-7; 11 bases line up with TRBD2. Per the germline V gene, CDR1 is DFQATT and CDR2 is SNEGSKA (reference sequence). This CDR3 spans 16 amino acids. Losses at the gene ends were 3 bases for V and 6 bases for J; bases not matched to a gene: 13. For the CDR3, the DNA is TGCAGTGCTAGCCCCGGGGGGGGACTAGCGGATATCGAGCAGTACTTC. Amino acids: CSASPGGGLADIEQYF.

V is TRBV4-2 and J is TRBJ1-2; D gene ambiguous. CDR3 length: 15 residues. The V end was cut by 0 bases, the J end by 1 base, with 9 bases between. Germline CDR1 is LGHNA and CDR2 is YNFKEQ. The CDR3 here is CASSQDRDLNYGYTF. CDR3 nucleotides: TGTGCCAGCAGCCAAGATCGGGATCTTAACTATGGCTACACCTTC.

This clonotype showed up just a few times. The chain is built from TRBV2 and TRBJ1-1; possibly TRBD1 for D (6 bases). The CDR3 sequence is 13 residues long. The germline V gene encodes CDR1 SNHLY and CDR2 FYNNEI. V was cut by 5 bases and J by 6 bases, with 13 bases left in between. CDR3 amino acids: CASSFNRDSEAFF. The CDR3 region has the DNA TGTGCCAGCAGTTTCAACAGGGACTCTGAAGCTTTCTTT. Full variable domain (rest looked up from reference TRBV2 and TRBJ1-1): EPEVTQTPSHQVTQMGQEVILRCVPISNHLYFYWYRQILGQKVEFLVSFYNNEISEKSEIFDDQFSVERPDGSNFTLKIRSTKLEDSAMYFCASSFNRDSEAFFGQGTRLTVV.

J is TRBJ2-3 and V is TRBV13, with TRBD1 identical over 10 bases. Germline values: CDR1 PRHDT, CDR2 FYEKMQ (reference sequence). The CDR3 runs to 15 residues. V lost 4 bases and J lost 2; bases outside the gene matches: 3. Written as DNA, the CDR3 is TGTGCCAGCAGCTCGGGACAGGGGTACACAGATACGCAGTATTTT. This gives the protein CASSSGQGYTDTQYF.

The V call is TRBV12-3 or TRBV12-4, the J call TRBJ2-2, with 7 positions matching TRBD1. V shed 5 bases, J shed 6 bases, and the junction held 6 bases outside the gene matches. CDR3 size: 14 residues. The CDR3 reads CASSGDRRAGELFF. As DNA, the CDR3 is TGTGCCAGCAGTGGGGACAGAAGGGCCGGGGAGCTGTTTTTT.

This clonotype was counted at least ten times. The CDR3 region is CASSTRTSGALIAKNIQYF. CDR3 nucleotide sequence: TGTGCCAGCAGTACCAGGACTAGCGGGGCTTTAATAGCCAAAAACATTCAGTACTTC. V and J are TRBV27 and TRBJ2-4; the match to TRBD2 covers 12 bases. Looked up from germline, CDR1 is MNHEY and CDR2 is SMNVEV (reference sequence). The length of the CDR3 is 19 residues. After removal of 5 bases from V and 0 bases from J, the junction contained 11 bases not matched to a gene.

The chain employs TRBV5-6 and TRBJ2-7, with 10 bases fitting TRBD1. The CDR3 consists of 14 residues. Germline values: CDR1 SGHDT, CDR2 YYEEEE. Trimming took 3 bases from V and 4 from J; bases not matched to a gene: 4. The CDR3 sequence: CASSSRDRGYEQYF. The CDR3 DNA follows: TGTGCCAGCAGCTCGCGGGACAGGGGTTACGAGCAGTACTTC.

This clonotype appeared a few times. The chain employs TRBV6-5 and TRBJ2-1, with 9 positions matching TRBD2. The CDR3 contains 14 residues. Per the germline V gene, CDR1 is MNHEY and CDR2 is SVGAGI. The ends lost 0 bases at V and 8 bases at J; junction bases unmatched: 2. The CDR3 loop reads CASSYSSGSYEQFF. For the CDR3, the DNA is TGTGCCAGCAGTTACTCTAGCGGGAGCTATGAGCAGTTCTTC.

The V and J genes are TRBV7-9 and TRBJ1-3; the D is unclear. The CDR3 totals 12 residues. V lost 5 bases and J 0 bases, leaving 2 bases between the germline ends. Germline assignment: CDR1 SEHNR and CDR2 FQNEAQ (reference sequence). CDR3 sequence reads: CASSRSGNTIYF. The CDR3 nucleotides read TGTGCCAGCAGCCGCTCTGGAAACACCATATATTTT. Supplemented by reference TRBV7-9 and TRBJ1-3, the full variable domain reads DTGVSQNPRHKITKRGQNVTFRCDPISEHNRLYWYRQTLGQGPEFLTYFQNEAQLEKSRLLSDRFSAERPKGSFSTLEIQRTEQGDSAMYLCASSRSGNTIYFGEGSWLTVV.

The CDR3 DNA sequence: TGTGCCAGCAGTGGGGGGACAGGGGGTAGCTCACCCCTCCACTTT. It yields the protein CASSGGTGGSSPLHF. The chain carries TRBV6-1 and TRBJ1-6; 11 bases are shared with TRBD1. Germline CDR1 and CDR2: MNHNS and SASEGT. The CDR3 has 15 residues. Trimming took 4 bases from V and 10 from J; bases not matched to a gene: 6.

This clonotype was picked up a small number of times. The CDR3 region has the DNA TGCGCCAGCAGTGTGGCAGGGAACACCGGGGAGCTGTTTTTT. It is translated as CASSVAGNTGELFF. The chain couples TRBV10-1 to TRBJ2-2; D is uncertain. V was clipped by 4 bases and J by 1 base, with 7 bases between them. CDR1 and CDR2 from the germline V gene are WNHNN and SYGVQD (reference sequence). This CDR3 has 14 amino acids.

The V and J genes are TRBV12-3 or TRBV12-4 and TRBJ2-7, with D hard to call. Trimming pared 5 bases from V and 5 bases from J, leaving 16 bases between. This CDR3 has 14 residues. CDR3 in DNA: TGTGCCAGCAGTAATTCGGGTCTCAGAGACGAGCAGTACTTC. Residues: CASSNSGLRDEQYF.

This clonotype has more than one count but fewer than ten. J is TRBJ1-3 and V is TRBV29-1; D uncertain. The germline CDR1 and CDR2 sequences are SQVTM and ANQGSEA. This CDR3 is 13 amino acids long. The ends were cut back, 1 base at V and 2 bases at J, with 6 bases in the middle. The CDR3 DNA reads TGCAGCGTTGAAGGAGAAACTGGAAACACCATATATTTT. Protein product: CSVEGETGNTIYF.

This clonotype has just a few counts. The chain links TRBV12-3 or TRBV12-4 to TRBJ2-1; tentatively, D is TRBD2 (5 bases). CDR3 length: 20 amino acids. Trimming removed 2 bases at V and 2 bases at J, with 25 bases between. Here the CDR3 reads CASSLTLGRQLVGAYNEQFF. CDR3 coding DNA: TGTGCCAGCAGTTTAACCCTTGGTCGTCAGTTGGTGGGAGCCTACAATGAGCAGTTCTTC.

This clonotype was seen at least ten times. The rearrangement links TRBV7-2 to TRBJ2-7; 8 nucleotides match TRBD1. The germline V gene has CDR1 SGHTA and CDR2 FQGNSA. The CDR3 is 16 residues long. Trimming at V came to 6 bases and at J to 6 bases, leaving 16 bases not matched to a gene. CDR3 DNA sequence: TGTGCCAGCAGACAAAGTCGCGGACAGGGAGGAGGCGAGCAGTACTTC. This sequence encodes CASRQSRGQGGGEQYF.

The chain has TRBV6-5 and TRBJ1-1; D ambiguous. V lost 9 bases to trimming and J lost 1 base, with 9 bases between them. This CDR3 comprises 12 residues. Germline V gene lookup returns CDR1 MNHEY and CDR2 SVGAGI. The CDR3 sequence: CASSNSNTEAFF. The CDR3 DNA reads TGTGCCAGTTCAAACTCGAACACTGAAGCTTTCTTT.

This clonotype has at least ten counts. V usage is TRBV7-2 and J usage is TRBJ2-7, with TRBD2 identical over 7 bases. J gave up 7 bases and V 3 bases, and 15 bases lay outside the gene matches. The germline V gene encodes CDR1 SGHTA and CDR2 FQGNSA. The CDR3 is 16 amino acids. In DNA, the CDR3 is TGTGCCAGCAGCTTGGGCGGGAGCCGACGATTTGGGGAGCAGTACTTC. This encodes CASSLGGSRRFGEQYF.